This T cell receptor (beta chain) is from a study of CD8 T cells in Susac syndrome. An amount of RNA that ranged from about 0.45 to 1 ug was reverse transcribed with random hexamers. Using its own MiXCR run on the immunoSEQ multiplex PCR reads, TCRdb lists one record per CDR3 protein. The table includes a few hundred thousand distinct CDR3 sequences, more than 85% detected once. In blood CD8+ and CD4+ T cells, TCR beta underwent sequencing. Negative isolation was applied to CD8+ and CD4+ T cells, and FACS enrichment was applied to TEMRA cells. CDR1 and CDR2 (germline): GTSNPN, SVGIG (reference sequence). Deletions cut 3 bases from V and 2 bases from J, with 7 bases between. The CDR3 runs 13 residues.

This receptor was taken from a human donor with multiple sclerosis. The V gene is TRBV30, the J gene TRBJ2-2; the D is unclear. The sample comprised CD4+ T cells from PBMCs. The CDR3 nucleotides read TGTGCCTGGAGCGCTCAAAACACCGGGGAGCTGTTTTTT. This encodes CAWSAQNTGELFF.